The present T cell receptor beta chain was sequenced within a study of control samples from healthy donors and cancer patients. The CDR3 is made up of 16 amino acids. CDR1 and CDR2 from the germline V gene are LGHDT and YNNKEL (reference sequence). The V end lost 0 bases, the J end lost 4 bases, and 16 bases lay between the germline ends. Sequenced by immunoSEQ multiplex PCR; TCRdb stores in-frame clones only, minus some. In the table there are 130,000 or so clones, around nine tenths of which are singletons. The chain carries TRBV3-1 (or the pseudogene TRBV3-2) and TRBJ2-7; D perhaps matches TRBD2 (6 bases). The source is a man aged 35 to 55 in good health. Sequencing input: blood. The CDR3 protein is CASSQDGGYLRYEQYF. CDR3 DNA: TGTGCCAGCAGCCAAGACGGGGGATACCTTCGGTACGAGCAGTACTTC.